This TCR beta chain was captured by sequencing in a study of cytotoxic CD8 clonotypes in ibrutinib-treated CLL. Findings of the study overall: Public clonotypes, an uncommon group, contracted or remained stable on treatment. Clonality at baseline surpassed age-matched healthy donors and tracked circulating CD8+ T-cell counts.

As for this clone: No antigen is known for it.

Investigators sought sequencing depths of between 1 in 200,000 and 1 in 1 million T cells. Produced via immunoSEQ multiplex PCR; TCRdb's table is partial and in-frame only. The sample has approximately 200,000 clones, roughly 72% seen once. Approximately 1.9 micrograms of genomic DNA came from cryopreserved PBMCs for TCR beta libraries. The TCR originated in a human donor with chronic lymphocytic leukemia. The sequencing here drew on PBMCs, taken after 24 months of ibrutinib treatment.

CDR3: CASRTVTGELFF. In DNA form, the CDR3 reads TGTGCCAGCAGAACGGTCACCGGGGAGCTGTTTTTT. The genes are TRBV2 and TRBJ2-2, with D unclear. V gave up 6 bases and J gave up 4 bases, with 6 bases separating them. Germline V gives CDR1 SNHLY, CDR2 FYNNEI. This CDR3 spans 12 amino acids.